These T cell receptor beta chains were read from a single sample in a study of T cells after yellow fever vaccination. TCRdb reprocessed the 5' RACE reads via MiXCR and lists one record per CDR3 protein. There are under 200,000 distinct CDR3 sequences in the sample; around 10% occur only once, and just over 35% lies in the top ten. This material consisted of CD8+ T cells sorted from PBMCs, taken 15 days after the yellow fever booster vaccination. These receptors were obtained from a man aged 18 to 35 who received the YFV17D yellow fever vaccine. The CDR3 runs from the conserved cysteine through the conserved F or W. The D gene is left open where the match is weak. Rows may omit the clone size; those that give it use once, few, many or a size class.

TRBJ2-2,TRBV29-1,-,-,15,TGCAGCGTTGAAGGTCTACAGGGAGACACCGGGGAGCTGTTTTTT,CSVEGLQGDTGELFF
TRBJ2-3,TRBV6-4,TRBD2,-,15,TGTGCCAGCAAAAGCGGGGGGGCCGTGGCAGATACGCAGTATTTT,CASKSGGAVADTQYF
TRBJ2-7,TRBV14,-,-,15,TGTGCCAGCAGCCAAGGACAGGCCGCCTCCTACGAGCAGTACTTC,CASSQGQAASYEQYF
TRBJ1-6,TRBV29-1,-,many,13,TGCAGCGTTGCCACAGAAAATAATTCACCCCTCCACTTT,CSVATENNSPLHF
TRBJ2-5,TRBV7-7,-,many,13,TGTGCCAGCAGCCTCGGACAGAAAGAGACCCAGTACTTC,CASSLGQKETQYF
TRBJ2-5,TRBV5-1,-,few,17,TGCGCCAGCAGCTTGATCCACCGGGGGACATACCAAGAGACCCAGTACTTC,CASSLIHRGTYQETQYF
TRBJ1-1,TRBV4-2,-,-,17,TGTGCCAGCAGCCAAGATCAGGCAGGGATCTACGGCACTGAAGCTTTCTTT,CASSQDQAGIYGTEAFF
TRBJ2-4,TRBV7-9,-,many,14,TGTGCCAGCAGCTTTAACCCGGGGTGGGACATTCAGTACTTC,CASSFNPGWDIQYF
TRBJ2-7,TRBV6-6,TRBD1,-,14,TGTGCCAGCAATCACAGGGGCGGTTCCTACGAGCAGTACTTC,CASNHRGGSYEQYF
TRBJ1-2,TRBV7-6,TRBD1,-,15,TGTGCCAGCAGCTTATTCGGGACAGGGGCATATGGCTACACCTTC,CASSLFGTGAYGYTF
TRBJ2-3,TRBV20-1,TRBD2,-,15,TGCAGTGCTAGACCTCTAGCGGGGCCGGCAGATACGCAGTATTTT,CSARPLAGPADTQYF
TRBJ2-7,TRBV6-5,-,-,15,TGTGCCAGCAGTTACGTCGGATGGAGCTCCTACGAGCAGTACTTC,CASSYVGWSSYEQYF
TRBJ2-1,TRBV6-1,-,-,10,TGTGCCAATCCGTACAATGAGCAGTTCTTC,CANPYNEQFF